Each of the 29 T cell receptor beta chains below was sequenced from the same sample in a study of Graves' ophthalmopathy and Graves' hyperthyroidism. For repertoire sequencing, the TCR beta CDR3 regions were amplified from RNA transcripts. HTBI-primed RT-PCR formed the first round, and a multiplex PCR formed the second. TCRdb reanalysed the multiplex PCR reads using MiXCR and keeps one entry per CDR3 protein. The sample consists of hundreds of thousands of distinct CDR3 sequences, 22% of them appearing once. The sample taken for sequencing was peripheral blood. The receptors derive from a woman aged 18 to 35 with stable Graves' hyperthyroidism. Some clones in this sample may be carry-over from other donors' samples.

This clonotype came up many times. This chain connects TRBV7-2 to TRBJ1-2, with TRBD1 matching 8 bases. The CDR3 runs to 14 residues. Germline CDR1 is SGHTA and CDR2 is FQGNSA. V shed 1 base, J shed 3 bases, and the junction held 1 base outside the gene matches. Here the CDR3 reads CASSLDRGDYGYTF. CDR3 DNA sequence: TGTGCCAGCAGCTTAGACAGGGGGGACTATGGCTACACCTTC. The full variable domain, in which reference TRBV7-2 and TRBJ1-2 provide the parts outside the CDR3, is GAGVSQSPSNKVTEKGKDVELRCDPISGHTALYWYRQSLGQGLEFLIYFQGNSAPDKSGLPSDRFSAERTGGSVSTLTIQRTQQEDSAVYLCASSLDRGDYGYTFGSGTRLTVV.

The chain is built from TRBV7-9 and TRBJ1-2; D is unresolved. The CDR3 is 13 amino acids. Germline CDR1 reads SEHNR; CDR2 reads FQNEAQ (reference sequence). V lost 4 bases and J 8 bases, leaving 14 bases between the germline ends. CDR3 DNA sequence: TGTGCCAGCAGCTGGAAGACCGAAGGCGGCTACACCTTC. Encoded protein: CASSWKTEGGYTF.

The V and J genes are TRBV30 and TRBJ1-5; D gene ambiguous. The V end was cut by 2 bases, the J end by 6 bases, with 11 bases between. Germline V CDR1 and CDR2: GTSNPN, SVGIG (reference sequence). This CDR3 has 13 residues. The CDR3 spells CAWSPGLAQPQHF. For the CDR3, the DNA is TGTGCCTGGAGTCCGGGTCTCGCTCAGCCCCAGCATTTT.

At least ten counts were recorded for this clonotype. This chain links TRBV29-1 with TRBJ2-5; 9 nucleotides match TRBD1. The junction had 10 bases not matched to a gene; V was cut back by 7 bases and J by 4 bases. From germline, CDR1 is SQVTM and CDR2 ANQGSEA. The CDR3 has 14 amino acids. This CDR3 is CSAHATGGGETQYF. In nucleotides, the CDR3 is TGCAGCGCCCACGCGACAGGGGGAGGAGAGACCCAGTACTTC.

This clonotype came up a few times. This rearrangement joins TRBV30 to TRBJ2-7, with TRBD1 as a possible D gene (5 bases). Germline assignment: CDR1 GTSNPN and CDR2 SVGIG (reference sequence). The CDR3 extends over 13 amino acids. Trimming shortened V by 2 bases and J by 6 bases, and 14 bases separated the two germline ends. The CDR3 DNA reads TGTGCCTGGAGTATACGACAGTCCGCCGAGCAGTACTTC. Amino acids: CAWSIRQSAEQYF.

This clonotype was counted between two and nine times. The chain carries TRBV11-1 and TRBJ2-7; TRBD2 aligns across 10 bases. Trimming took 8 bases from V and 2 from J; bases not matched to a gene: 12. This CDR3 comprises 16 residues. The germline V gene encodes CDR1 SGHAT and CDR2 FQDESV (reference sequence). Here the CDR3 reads CASRPLRAGGAYEQYF. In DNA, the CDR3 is TGTGCCAGCCGCCCGCTTCGAGCGGGAGGGGCCTACGAGCAGTACTTC.

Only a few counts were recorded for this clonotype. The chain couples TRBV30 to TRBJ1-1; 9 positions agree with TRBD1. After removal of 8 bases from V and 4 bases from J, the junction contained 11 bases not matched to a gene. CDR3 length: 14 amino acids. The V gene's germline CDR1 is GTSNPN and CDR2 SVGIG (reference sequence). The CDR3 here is CARTWGQGSTEAFF. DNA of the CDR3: TGTGCCCGGACTTGGGGACAGGGCAGCACTGAAGCTTTCTTT.

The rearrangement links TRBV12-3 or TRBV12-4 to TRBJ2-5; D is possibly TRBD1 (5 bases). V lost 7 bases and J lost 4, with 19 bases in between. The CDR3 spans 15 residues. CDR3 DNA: TGTGCCAGCACCCTGGCCGGCAGGGAAGGAGAGACCCAGTACTTC. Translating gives CASTLAGREGETQYF.

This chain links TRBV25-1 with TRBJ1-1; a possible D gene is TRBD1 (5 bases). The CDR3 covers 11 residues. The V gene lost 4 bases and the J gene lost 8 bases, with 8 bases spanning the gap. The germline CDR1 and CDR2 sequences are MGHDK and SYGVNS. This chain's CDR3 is CASSVGGEAFF. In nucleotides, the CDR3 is TGTGCCAGCAGTGTTGGGGGGGAAGCTTTCTTT.

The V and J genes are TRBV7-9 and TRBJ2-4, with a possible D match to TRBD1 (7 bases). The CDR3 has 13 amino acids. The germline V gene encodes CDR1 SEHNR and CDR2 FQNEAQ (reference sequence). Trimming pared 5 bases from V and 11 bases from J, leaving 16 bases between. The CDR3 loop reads CASSPMQGGLQYF. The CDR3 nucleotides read TGTGCCAGCAGCCCTATGCAGGGGGGTCTTCAGTACTTC.

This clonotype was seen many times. CDR3 residues: CASSLYGLRETQYF. CDR3 nucleotide sequence: TGTGCCAGCAGTTTATACGGACTGCGGGAGACCCAGTACTTC. The chain combines TRBV28 with TRBJ2-5; TRBD2 might be the D (5 bases). This CDR3 has 14 residues. The germline gives CDR1 MDHEN, CDR2 SYDVKM. The V end lost 1 base, the J end lost 5 bases, and 11 bases lay between the germline ends.

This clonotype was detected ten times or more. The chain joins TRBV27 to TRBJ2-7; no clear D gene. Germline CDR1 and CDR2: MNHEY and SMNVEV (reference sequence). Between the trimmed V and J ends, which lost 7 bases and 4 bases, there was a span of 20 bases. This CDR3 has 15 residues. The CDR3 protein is CASTPRLGRRYEQYF. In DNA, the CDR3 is TGTGCCAGCACTCCTCGTTTAGGGCGGCGGTACGAGCAGTACTTC.

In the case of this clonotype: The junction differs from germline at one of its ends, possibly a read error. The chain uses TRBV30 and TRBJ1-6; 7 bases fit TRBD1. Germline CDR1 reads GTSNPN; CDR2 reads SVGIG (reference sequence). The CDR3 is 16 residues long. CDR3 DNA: TGTGCCTGGAGTGCGCTGACAGGGTTTAAGGAATCACACCTCCACTTT. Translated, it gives CAWSALTGFKESHLHF.

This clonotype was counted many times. The CDR3 coding sequence is TGTGCCAGCAGTCCGCTGGGGGCTGCGAACACTGAAGCTTTCTTT. It yields the protein CASSPLGAANTEAFF. The rearrangement links TRBV6-1 to TRBJ1-1; TRBD1 is a possible D gene (6 bases). Per germline, CDR1 MNHNS and CDR2 SASEGT. Between the trimmed V and J ends, which lost 5 bases and 1 base, there was a span of 14 bases. The CDR3 is 15 residues long.

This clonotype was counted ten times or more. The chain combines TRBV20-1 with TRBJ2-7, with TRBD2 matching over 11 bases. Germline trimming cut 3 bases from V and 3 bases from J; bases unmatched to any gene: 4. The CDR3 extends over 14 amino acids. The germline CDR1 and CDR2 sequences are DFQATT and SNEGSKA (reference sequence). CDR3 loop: CSASTGTSGYEQYF. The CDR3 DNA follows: TGCAGTGCTAGTACCGGGACTAGCGGCTACGAGCAGTACTTC.

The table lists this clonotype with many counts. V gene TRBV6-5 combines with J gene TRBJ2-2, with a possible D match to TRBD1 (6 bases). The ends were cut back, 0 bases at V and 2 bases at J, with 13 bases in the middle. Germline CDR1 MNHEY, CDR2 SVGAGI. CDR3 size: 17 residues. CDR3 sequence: CASSYSLRGLNTGELFF. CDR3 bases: TGTGCCAGCAGTTACTCGTTAAGGGGGTTAAACACCGGGGAGCTGTTTTTT.

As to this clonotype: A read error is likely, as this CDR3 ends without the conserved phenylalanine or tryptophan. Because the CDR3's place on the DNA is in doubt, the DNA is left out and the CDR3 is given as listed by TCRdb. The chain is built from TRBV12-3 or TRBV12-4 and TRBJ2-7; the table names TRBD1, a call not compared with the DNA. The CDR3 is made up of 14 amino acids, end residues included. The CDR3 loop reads CASSLGRGIYEQCL.

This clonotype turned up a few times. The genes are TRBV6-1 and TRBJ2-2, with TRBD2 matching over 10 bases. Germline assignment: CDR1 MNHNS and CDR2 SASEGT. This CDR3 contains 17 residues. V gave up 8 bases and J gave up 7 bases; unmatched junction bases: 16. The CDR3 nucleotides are TGTGCCAGCGACCCTAGCGGGAGTTTTACGGTCCACGGGGAGCTGTTTTTT. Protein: CASDPSGSFTVHGELFF.

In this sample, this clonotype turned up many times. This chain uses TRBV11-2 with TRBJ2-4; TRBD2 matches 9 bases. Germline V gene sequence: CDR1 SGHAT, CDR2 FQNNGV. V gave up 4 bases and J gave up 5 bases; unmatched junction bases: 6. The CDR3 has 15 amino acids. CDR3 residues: CASSSPTSGENIQYF. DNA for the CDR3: TGTGCCAGCAGCTCCCCGACTAGCGGAGAAAACATTCAGTACTTC.

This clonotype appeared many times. CDR3 sequence reads: CASTNRGDDTEAFF. As DNA, the CDR3 is TGCGCCAGCACCAATCGGGGGGACGACACTGAAGCTTTCTTT. This chain joins TRBV5-1 and TRBJ1-1; tentative D call: TRBD1 (5 bases). CDR1 SGHRS and CDR2 YFSETQ come from the germline V gene. Trimming took off 6 bases at V and 3 bases at J, with 15 bases between the two ends. The CDR3 is 14 residues long.

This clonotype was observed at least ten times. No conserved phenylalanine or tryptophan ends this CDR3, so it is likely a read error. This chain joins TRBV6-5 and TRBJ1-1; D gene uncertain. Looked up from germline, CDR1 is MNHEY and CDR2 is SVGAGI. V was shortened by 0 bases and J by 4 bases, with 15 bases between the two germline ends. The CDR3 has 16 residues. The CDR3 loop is CASSYSGSTVGTEAFL. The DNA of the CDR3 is TGTGCCAGCAGTTACTCAGGTAGCACAGTGGGCACTGAAGCTTTCCTT.

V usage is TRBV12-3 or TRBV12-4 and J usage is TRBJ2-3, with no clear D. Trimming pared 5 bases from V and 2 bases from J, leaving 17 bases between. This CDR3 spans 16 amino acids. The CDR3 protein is CASSIWVGEYTDTQYF. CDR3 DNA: TGTGCCAGCAGTATCTGGGTCGGAGAATACACAGATACGCAGTATTTT.

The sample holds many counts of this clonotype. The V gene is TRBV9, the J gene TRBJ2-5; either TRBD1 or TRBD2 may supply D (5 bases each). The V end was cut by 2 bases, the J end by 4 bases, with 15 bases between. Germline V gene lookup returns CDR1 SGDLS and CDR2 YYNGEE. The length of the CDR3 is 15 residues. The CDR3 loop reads CASSVGTPRGETQYF. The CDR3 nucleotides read TGTGCCAGCAGCGTCGGGACCCCACGAGGAGAGACCCAGTACTTC.

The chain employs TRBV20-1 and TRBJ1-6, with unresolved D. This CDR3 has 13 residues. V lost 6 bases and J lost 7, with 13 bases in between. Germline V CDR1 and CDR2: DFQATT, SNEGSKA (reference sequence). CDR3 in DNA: TGCAGTGCCCCAGAAGACTTCAATTCACCCCTCCACTTT. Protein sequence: CSAPEDFNSPLHF.

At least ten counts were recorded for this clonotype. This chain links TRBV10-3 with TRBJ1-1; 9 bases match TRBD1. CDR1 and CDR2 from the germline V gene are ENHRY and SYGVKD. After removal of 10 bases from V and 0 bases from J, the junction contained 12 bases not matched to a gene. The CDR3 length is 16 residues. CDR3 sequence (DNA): TGTGCCACCCAGGGCCTGGACAGGGGCATGAACACTGAAGCTTTCTTT. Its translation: CATQGLDRGMNTEAFF.

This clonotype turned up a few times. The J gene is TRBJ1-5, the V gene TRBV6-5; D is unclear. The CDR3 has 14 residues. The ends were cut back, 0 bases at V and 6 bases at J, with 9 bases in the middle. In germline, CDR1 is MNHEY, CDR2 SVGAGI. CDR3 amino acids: CASSYSNAIQPQHF. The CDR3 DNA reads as TGTGCCAGCAGTTACTCGAATGCGATTCAGCCCCAGCATTTT.

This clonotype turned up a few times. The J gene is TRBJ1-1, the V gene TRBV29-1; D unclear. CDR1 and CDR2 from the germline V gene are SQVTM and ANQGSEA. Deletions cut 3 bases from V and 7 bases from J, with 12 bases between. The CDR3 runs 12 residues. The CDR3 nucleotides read TGCAGCGTTGAGCCGGGAAACCTTGAAGCTTTCTTT. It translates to CSVEPGNLEAFF.

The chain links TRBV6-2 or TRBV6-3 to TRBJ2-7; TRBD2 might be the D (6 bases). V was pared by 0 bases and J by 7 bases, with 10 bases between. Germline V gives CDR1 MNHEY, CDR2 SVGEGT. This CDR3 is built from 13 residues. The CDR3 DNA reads TGTGCCAGCAGTTACTCGATAGCGGTAGAGCAGTACTTC. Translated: CASSYSIAVEQYF.

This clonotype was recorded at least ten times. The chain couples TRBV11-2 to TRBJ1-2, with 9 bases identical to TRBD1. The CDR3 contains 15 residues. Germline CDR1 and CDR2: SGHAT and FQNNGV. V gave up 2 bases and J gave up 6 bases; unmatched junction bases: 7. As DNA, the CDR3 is TGTGCCAGCAGCTTAAATGGTCGGACAGGGGATGGCTACACCTTC. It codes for CASSLNGRTGDGYTF.